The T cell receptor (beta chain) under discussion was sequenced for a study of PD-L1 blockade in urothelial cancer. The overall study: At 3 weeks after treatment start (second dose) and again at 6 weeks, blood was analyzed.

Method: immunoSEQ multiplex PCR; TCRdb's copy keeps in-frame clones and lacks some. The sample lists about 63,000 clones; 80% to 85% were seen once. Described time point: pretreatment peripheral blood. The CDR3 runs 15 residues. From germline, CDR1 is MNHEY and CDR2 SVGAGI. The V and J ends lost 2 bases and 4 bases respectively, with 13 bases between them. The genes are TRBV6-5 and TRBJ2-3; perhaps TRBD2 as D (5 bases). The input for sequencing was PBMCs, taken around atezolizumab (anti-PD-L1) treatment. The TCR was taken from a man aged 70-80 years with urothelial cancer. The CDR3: CASSYNRGSPDTQYF. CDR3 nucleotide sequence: TGTGCCAGCAGTTACAACCGGGGTAGCCCAGATACGCAGTATTTT.